Below, one TCR beta chain is given with its context. Other nucleotide sequences from this sample produce the same CDR3. These data come from a study of blood T cell repertoires in COVID-19. About the research overall: Both acute and convalescent COVID-19 samples were obtained from the United States, Italy and Spain. Sources were T cells, B-cell-depleted T cells, or PBMCs; the material itself was cDNA or gDNA.

The germline gives CDR1 KGHDR, CDR2 SFDVKD. Trimming left V 2 bases short and J 7 bases short, with 8 bases between. The CDR3 has 13 amino acids. Original analysis: How many nucleated cells were present was estimated from reference gene primer amplification. The method was immunoSEQ multiplex PCR; TCRdb's version includes in-frame clones alone and lacks a portion of them. V, J and clone size are those of that table, while D and trimming were read from the DNA. There are 99,000 or so clones in the sample; about four fifths occur only once, and just over 15% lies in the top ten. The TCR originated in an elderly woman with acute or convalescent COVID-19. Source material: peripheral blood. The V call is TRBV24-1, the J call TRBJ1-5, with D possibly matching TRBD1 (5 bases). CDR3 loop: CATSDSGNQPQHF. CDR3 DNA sequence: TGTGCCACCAGTGATTCAGGGAACCAGCCCCAGCATTTT.